This is a list of T cell receptor beta chains from one sample in a study of control samples from healthy donors and cancer patients. The table came from immunoSEQ multiplex PCR; TCRdb's copy has only in-frame clones and leaves some out. The sample has around 94,000 clones, about 88% seen once. Sequenced sample: blood. The source of these receptors is a woman aged 50 to 65 in good health. CDR3s include the opening cysteine and the closing phenylalanine or tryptophan. Fields, in order: V gene, CDR3 protein.

V gene: TRBV11-3
CDR3 protein: CASSFGLGLAGGPVEQFF

V gene: TRBV13
CDR3 protein: CASSLGFGETQYF

V gene: TRBV15
CDR3 protein: CATSRDSGWETQYF

V gene: TRBV6-2/TRBV6-3
CDR3 protein: CASSFQGANQPQHF

V gene: TRBV4-2
CDR3 protein: CASSPLIRTAGYEQYF

V gene: TRBV2
CDR3 protein: CASSELAGGYNEQFF

V gene: TRBV7-3
CDR3 protein: CASSSSDRGKDVTF

V gene: TRBV7-9
CDR3 protein: CASSLGNGELFF

V gene: TRBV7-2
CDR3 protein: CAATIGAGGYTF

V gene: TRBV12-3/TRBV12-4
CDR3 protein: CASSLNYEQYF